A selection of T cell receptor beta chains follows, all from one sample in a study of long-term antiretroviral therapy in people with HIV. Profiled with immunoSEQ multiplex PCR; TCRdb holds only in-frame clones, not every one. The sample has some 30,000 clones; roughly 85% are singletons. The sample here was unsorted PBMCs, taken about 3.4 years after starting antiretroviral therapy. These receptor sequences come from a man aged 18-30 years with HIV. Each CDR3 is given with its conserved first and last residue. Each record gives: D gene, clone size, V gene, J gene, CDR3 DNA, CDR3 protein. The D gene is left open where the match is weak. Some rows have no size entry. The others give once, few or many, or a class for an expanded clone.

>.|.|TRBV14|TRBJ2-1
TGTGCCAGCAGCCAGCTCTCCGGAGTTCACTATGAGCAGTTCTTC
CASSQLSGVHYEQFF
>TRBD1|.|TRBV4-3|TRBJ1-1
TGCGCCAGCAGCCAGGACAGGGTAGCGTACACTGAAGCTTTCTTT
CASSQDRVAYTEAFF
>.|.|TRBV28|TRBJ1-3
TGTGCCAGCAACGCCGGGACGGTAGGAAACACCATATATTTT
CASNAGTVGNTIYF
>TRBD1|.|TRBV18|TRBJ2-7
TGTGCCAGCTCACCAGCAGGGGGAGACTACGAGCAGTACTTC
CASSPAGGDYEQYF
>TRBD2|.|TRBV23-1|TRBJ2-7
TGCGCCAGCAGTCATACTAGCGGGAGCTCCTACGAGCAGTACTTC
CASSHTSGSSYEQYF
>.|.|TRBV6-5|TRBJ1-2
TGTGCCAGCAGTTACTCAGGCGGCGAGGGCTACACCTTC
CASSYSGGEGYTF
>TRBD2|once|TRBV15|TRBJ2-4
TGTGCCACCAGCAGAGATCTACTAGCGGGGTTTCAGTACTTC
CATSRDLLAGFQYF
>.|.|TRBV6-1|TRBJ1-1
TGTGCCAGTTTACCGACAGAGAACACTGAAGCTTTCTTT
CASLPTENTEAFF
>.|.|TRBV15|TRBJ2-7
TGTGCCACCAGCCCCCGGGACATTTCCTACGAGCAGTACTTC
CATSPRDISYEQYF
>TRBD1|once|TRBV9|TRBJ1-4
TGTGCCAGCAGCGTTTCAAGGGACAGGGGCCAAAAACTGTTTTTT
CASSVSRDRGQKLFF
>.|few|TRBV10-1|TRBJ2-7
TGCGCCAGCAGTTGGGGGGACTACGAGCAGTACTTC
CASSWGDYEQYF
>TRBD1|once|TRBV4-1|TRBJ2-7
TGCGCCAGCAGCCGGACAGGGGGTGAATCCTACGAGCAGTACTTC
CASSRTGGESYEQYF
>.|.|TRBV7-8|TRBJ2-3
TGTGCCAGCAGCTTAGAGGGCAGGGGTACAGATACGCAGTATTTT
CASSLEGRGTDTQYF
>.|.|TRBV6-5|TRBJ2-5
TGTGCCAGCAGATCCCTCCGGGACCAAGAGACCCAGTACTTC
CASRSLRDQETQYF
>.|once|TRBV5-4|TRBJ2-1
TGTGCCAGCAGCACCCCGGGACCAAACAATGAGCAGTTCTTC
CASSTPGPNNEQFF
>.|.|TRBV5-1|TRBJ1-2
TGCGCCAGCAGCTTGGCCGGGAGGGCTACCAGCTATGGCTACACCTTC
CASSLAGRATSYGYTF
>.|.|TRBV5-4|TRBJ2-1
TGTGCCAGCAGCTTGGGAAGGGGAGATGAGCAGTTCTTC
CASSLGRGDEQFF
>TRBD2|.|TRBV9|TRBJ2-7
TGTGCCAGCAGCGTAGCTCTCAGCGGGGACTCCTACGAGCAGTACTTC
CASSVALSGDSYEQYF
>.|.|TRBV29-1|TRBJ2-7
TGCAGCGTTGAAGACCTAAGAGGGGGTGACGAGCAGTACTTC
CSVEDLRGGDEQYF
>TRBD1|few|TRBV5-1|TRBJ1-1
TGCGCCAGCAGCCTTCGGACAGGGAGGGACACTGAAGCTTTCTTT
CASSLRTGRDTEAFF
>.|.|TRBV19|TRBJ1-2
TGTGCCAGTAGTATCTCTAGTGGCTACACCTTC
CASSISSGYTF
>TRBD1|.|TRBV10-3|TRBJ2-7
TGTGCCATCAGTGAGGTGGACAGGGGTAGTTACGAGCAGTACTTC
CAISEVDRGSYEQYF
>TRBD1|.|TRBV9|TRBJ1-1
TGTGCCAGCAGCGTATCCGCGGACAGGCTTGAGTCTGAAGCTTTCTTT
CASSVSADRLESEAFF
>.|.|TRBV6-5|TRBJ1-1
TGTGCCAGCAGACAGGTGACAGGCCACACTGAAGCTTTCTTT
CASRQVTGHTEAFF
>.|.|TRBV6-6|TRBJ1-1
TGTGCCAGCAGGGCCCCCAGTCGTGACACTGAAGCTTTCTTT
CASRAPSRDTEAFF
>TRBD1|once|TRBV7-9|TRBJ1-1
TGTGCCAGCAGCTTAGCCGGGACAGGGGGTGGCACTGAAGCTTTCTTT
CASSLAGTGGGTEAFF
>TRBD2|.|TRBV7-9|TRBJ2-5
TGTGCCAGCAGCCCGAGACTAGCCCAGCAAGAGACCCAGTACTTC
CASSPRLAQQETQYF
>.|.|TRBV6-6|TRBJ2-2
TGTGCCAGCACGGGACTCCCGTACACCGGGGAGCTGTTTTTT
CASTGLPYTGELFF
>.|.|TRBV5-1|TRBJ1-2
TGCGCCAGCAGCTTGTGGGGGGACGAGACCTATGGCTACACCTTC
CASSLWGDETYGYTF
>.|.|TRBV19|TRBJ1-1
TGTGCCAGTAGTATCAACAGGTTTCCGAACACTGAAGCTTTCTTT
CASSINRFPNTEAFF
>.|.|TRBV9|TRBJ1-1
TGTGCCAGCAGCCCCTCCCCCACATTGAACACTGAAGCTTTCTTT
CASSPSPTLNTEAFF
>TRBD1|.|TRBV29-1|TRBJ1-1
TGCAGCGCCTTGGACAGGGGGCGGTTCACTGAAGCTTTCTTT
CSALDRGRFTEAFF
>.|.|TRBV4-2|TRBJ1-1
TGTGCCAGCAGCCAAGATAGGGGGGGAACTGAAGCTTTCTTT
CASSQDRGGTEAFF
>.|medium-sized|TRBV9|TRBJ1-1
TGTGCCAGCAGCGTAGCAGCCATGAACACTGAAGCTTTCTTT
CASSVAAMNTEAFF
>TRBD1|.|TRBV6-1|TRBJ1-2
TGTGCCAGCACTACAGGGGGCTGGTTGAACTATGGCTACACCTTC
CASTTGGWLNYGYTF
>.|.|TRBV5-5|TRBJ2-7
TGTGCCAGCATCCCTTCCGACGGTTCCTACGAGCAGTACTTC
CASIPSDGSYEQYF
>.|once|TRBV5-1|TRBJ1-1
TGCGCCAGCAGCTTGGAGGCAGGCCGGCCTGAAGCTTTCTTT
CASSLEAGRPEAFF
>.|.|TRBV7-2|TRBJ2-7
TGTGCCAGCAGCTTAGTGAGGGGGGGTTCCTACGAGCAGTACTTC
CASSLVRGGSYEQYF
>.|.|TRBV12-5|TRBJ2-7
TGTGCTAGTGGTTATGCCTACGAGCAGTACTTC
CASGYAYEQYF